The T cell receptor (beta chain) under discussion was sequenced for a study of cytomegalovirus exposure and HLA in healthy donors. A word on this clone: No antigen is known for it.

Use of 60 Vbeta and 13 Jbeta primers characterized the PCR. The method was immunoSEQ multiplex PCR; TCRdb's version includes in-frame clones alone and lacks a portion of them. The sample has tens of thousands of clones, 82% seen once. General study results and limits: In vitro work confirmed that a few CMV-associated chains recognize CMV antigens. Several top significant clusters appeared, in a later analysis, to be linked to common viral pathogens.

This sequence originates from a man between 25 and 39 years old in good health and CMV-seropositive. The sample was PBMCs.

The CDR3 region is CASSLDVGTSEDTQYF. CDR3 nucleotide sequence: TGTGCCAGCAGCTTAGATGTGGGGACTAGCGAAGATACGCAGTATTTT. The V gene is TRBV11-2, the J gene TRBJ2-3; the match to TRBD2 covers 10 bases. The V gene's germline CDR1 is SGHAT and CDR2 FQNNGV. The junction had 5 bases not matched to a gene; V was cut back by 0 bases and J by 5 bases. The CDR3 extends over 16 amino acids.